This entry describes one T cell receptor beta chain. This CDR3 is 13 amino acids long. Trimming stripped 3 bases from V and 6 bases from J, with 11 bases between. Germline-derived CDR1 and CDR2 are ENHRY and SYGVKD. The sample belongs to a study of blood T cell repertoires in COVID-19. Study-level information: Both acute and convalescent COVID-19 samples were obtained from the United States, Italy and Spain.

Data came from immunoSEQ multiplex PCR; TCRdb stores just in-frame clones and leaves some out. The table lists 40,000 or so clones, around nine tenths of them singletons, with about a tenth in the top ten. The J gene is TRBJ1-1, the V gene TRBV10-3; tentative D call: TRBD1 (5 bases). The material sequenced was peripheral blood. The TCR comes from a human donor in a cohort sampled during active COVID-19. CDR3: CAISDMGPPEAFF. CDR3 coding DNA: TGTGCCATCAGTGACATGGGGCCCCCTGAAGCTTTCTTT.